This T cell receptor (beta chain) was captured in a study of liver allograft versus peripheral blood T cells. On the study more broadly: Comparing T cell receptor repertoires in transplanted livers with those in recipients' peripheral blood was part of the design. Study-wide findings and caveats: Repertoires of T cell receptors that resided inside liver allografts reportedly differed from those in peripheral blood.

Germline loops: CDR1 MNHNY, CDR2 SVGAGI (reference sequence). V lost 4 bases to trimming and J lost 8 bases; unmatched junction nucleotides: 5. The CDR3 extends over 14 amino acids. This clonotype was observed many times. What it recognizes is unknown. From the reads, TCRdb called clonotypes with MiXCR, one entry per CDR3 protein. The table includes 9,300 or so distinct CDR3 sequences, about a sixth detected once. V and J are TRBV6-6 and TRBJ1-2; TRBD1 aligns across 12 bases. The clonotype originates from a human patient who had a liver transplant. Some T cells may be transferred from the graft donor. This chain's CDR3 is CASSLGQGAGGYTF. The CDR3 nucleotides read TGTGCCAGCAGTTTGGGACAGGGGGCAGGGGGCTACACCTTC.